Sequencing of this T cell receptor (beta chain) was carried out in a study of T cell responses to AZD1222 COVID-19 vaccine. CDR3 length: 16 residues. V trimming: 4 bases; J trimming: 6 bases; junction bases outside the gene matches: 9. Germline V CDR1 and CDR2: SGHVS, FQNEAQ. The repertoire was sequenced with immunoSEQ multiplex PCR; TCRdb's copy has only in-frame clones and lacks some. The table has about 83,000 clones, 88% seen once. Study conclusions and caveats: Baseline seropositivity characterized only a handful of AZD1222 recipients. When two AZD1222 doses had been given, Spike-specific TCR breadth and depth rose. Nearly half of spike-specific TCRs reportedly target variant regions that are unmutated in the B.1.351 and B.1.1.7 variants.

Of note for this clone: What it recognizes is unknown.

The receptor comes from an adult in good health. Sequenced here: peripheral blood, sampled on day 0 of MenACWY control vaccination. V is TRBV7-8 and J is TRBJ1-6; TRBD1 matches at 7 bases. CDR3 in DNA: TGTGCCAGCAGCTACCAGGAGGACAGGTTTAATTCACCCCTCCACTTT. This gives the protein CASSYQEDRFNSPLHF.